This T cell receptor beta chain was recovered during a study of blood T cell repertoires in COVID-19. In the study overall: Both acute and convalescent COVID-19 samples were obtained from the United States, Italy and Spain.

CDR3 length: 18 residues. Trimming removed 2 bases from V and 0 bases from J, with 16 bases in between. Germline CDR1 MNHEY, CDR2 SMNVEV (reference sequence). Assay used: immunoSEQ multiplex PCR; TCRdb lists only in-frame clones, some missing. The sample lists more than 150,000 clones, around nine tenths occurring once. The origin of this receptor is a young woman who had recovered from COVID-19. The sample comprised peripheral blood. The genes are TRBV27 and TRBJ1-4; D may be TRBD1 (5 bases). Written as DNA, the CDR3 is TGTGCCAGCAGTTTAGGGTTCGTAGGACACGCAACTAATGAAAAACTGTTTTTT. It codes for CASSLGFVGHATNEKLFF. The variable domain in full, with the rest retrieved from reference TRBV27 and TRBJ1-4, is EAQVTQNPRYLITVTGKKLTVTCSQNMNHEYMSWYRQDPGLGLRQIYYSMNVEVTDKGDVPEGYKVSRKEKRNFPLILESPSPNQTSLYFCASSLGFVGHATNEKLFFGSGTQLSVL.